Described below is a single T cell receptor beta chain sequence and its context. Antigen: not known. CD45RO-negative cells were positively selected for CCR7, leaving out terminally differentiated effector memory CD45RA+ cells. Recent acute infections and vaccinations were absent in the healthy HIV-negative adult donors. Donors comprised only Caucasian adults living in Nashville, Tennessee. The sample comes from a study of shared clonotypes between healthy human individuals. Germline V gene lookup returns CDR1 SGHTS and CDR2 YDEGEE. The germline V and J ends were trimmed by 2 bases and 4 bases, with 19 bases remaining between them. The length of the CDR3 is 16 residues. This table comes from immunoSEQ multiplex PCR, and its TCRdb copy is limited to in-frame clones, with some not included. The sample carries about 1,800,000 clones, approximately 94% recorded once. Study conclusions and caveats: A generally larger estimated richness was seen in naive subsets than in memory subsets.

This sequence joins TRBV5-8 and TRBJ2-7, with D possibly matching TRBD2 (5 bases). The source material was naive CD8+ T cells sorted from blood. This clonotype was obtained from a man between 18 and 29 years old in good health. As DNA, the CDR3 is TGTGCCAGCAGCTTCGGTGCGGGTCCTATGATATACGAGCAGTACTTC. Translated, it gives CASSFGAGPMIYEQYF.